This TCR beta chain comes out of a study of monozygotic twins with cystic fibrosis. V gave up 1 base and J gave up 6 bases; unmatched junction bases: 5. This CDR3 contains 14 residues. Germline V gene data show CDR1 as GTSNPN and CDR2 as SVGIG (reference sequence). Produced via immunoSEQ multiplex PCR; TCRdb's table is partial and in-frame only. Here the sample spans about 35,000 clones, roughly 66% being singletons. The TCR sequence derives from a girl between 5 and 17 years old with cystic fibrosis. This chain connects TRBV30 to TRBJ1-5; 8 nucleotides agree with TRBD1. The sample consisted of blood. This CDR3 reads CAWSGDRGSQPQHF. DNA for the CDR3: TGTGCCTGGAGTGGCGACAGGGGAAGTCAGCCCCAGCATTTT. Full variable domain (rest looked up from reference TRBV30 and TRBJ1-5): SQTIHQWPATLVQPVGSPLSLECTVEGTSNPNLYWYRQAAGRGLQLLFYSVGIGQISSEVPQNLSASRPQDRQFILSSKKLLLSDSGFYLCAWSGDRGSQPQHFGDGTRLSIL.